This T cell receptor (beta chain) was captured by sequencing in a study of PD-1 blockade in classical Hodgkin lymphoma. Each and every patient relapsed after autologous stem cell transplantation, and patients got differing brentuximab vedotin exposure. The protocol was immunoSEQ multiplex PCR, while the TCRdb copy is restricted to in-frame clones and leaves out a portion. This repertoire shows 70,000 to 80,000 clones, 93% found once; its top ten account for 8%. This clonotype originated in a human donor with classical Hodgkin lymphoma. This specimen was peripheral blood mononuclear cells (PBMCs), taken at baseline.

The CDR3: CASSLADSGGANNQPQHF. CDR3 sequence (DNA): TGTGCCAGCAGCTTAGCAGATTCCGGGGGCGCAAACAATCAGCCCCAGCATTTT. This chain links TRBV7-2 with TRBJ1-5; perhaps TRBD1 as D (6 bases). CDR3 length equals 18 residues. In germline, CDR1 is SGHTA, CDR2 FQGNSA. The germline V and J ends were trimmed by 0 bases and 3 bases, with 18 bases remaining between them.